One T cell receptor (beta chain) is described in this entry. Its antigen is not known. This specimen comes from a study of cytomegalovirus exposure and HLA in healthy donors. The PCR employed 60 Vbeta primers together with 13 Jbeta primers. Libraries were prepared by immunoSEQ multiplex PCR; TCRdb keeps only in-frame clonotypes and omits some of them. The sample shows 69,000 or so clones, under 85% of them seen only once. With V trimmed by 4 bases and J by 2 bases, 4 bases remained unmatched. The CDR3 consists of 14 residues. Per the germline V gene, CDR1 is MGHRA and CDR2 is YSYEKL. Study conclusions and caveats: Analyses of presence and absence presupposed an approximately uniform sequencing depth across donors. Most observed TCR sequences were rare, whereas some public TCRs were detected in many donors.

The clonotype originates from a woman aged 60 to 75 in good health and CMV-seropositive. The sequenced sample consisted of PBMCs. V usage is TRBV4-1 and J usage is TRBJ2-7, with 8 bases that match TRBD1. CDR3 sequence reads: CASSPDRGAYEQYF. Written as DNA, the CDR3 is TGCGCCAGCAGCCCAGACAGGGGTGCCTACGAGCAGTACTTC.